The source of this T cell receptor beta chain is a study of T cells in narcolepsy. The wider study: Patients with NT1 or NT2 and healthy control donors were enrolled. Whole-study findings and limits: Autoreactive clonotypes reportedly recurred in blood of same and different patients, not controls. Autoreactive HCRT-specific and TRIB2-specific clonotypes were marked in same-patient CSF-versus-blood CD4+ comparisons. No autoreactive T cell clone sequences appeared in some memory CD4+ repertoires.

Concerning this clone: Antigen specificity is unknown. Other DNA sequences from this sample encode an identical CDR3 as well.

The V end was cut by 4 bases, the J end by 4 bases, with 11 bases between. The CDR3 contains 13 residues. The germline V gene has CDR1 SGHRS and CDR2 YFSETQ. Sequenced by immunoSEQ multiplex PCR; TCRdb stores in-frame clones only, minus some. The sample yields about 32,000 clones, roughly 79% seen once. This rearrangement joins TRBV5-1 to TRBJ1-2; D is ambiguous. Sequenced input: memory (CD45RA-) CD4+ T cells from blood. The source of this sequence is a human donor in good health. This CDR3 reads CASSLTDGYGYTF. The CDR3 nucleotides are TGCGCCAGCAGCCTGACGGACGGCTATGGCTACACCTTC.